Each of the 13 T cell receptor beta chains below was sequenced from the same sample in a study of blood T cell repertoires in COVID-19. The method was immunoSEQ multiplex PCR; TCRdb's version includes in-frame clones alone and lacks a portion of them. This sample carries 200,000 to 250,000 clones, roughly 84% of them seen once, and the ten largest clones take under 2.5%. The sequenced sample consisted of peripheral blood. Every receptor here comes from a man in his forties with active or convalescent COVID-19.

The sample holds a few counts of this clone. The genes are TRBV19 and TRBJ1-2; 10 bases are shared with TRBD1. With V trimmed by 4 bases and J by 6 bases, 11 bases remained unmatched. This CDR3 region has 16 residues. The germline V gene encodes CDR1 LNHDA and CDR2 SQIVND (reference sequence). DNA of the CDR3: TGTGCCAGTAGTACCCGGGACAGGGGCACTGCCGATGGCTACACCTTC. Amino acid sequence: CASSTRDRGTADGYTF.

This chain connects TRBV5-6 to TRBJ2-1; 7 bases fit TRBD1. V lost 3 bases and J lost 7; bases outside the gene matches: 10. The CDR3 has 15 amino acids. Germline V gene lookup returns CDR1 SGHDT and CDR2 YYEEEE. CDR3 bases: TGTGCCAGCAGCTCCGACAGGGTCCCTAGGAATGAGCAGTTCTTC. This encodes CASSSDRVPRNEQFF.

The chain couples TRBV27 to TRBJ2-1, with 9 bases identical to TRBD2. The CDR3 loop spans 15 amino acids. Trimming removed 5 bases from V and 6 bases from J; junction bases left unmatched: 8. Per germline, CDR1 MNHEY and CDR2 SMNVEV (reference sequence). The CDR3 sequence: CASSDWVSGSNEQFF. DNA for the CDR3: TGTGCCAGCAGTGACTGGGTTAGCGGGAGCAATGAGCAGTTCTTC.

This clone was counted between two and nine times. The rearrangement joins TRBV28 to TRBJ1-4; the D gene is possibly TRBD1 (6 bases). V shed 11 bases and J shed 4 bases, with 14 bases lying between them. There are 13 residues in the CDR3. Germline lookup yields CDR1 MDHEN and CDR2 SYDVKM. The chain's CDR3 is CAVSHRVNEKLFF. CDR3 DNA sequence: TGTGCCGTATCCCACAGGGTTAATGAAAAACTGTTTTTT.

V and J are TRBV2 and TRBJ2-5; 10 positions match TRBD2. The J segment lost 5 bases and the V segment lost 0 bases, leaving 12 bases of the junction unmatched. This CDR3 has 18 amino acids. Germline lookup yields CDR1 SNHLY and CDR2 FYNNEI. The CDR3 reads CASSEASSGGASEETQYF. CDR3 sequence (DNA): TGTGCCAGCAGTGAAGCGTCCAGCGGGGGGGCGTCGGAGGAGACCCAGTACTTC.

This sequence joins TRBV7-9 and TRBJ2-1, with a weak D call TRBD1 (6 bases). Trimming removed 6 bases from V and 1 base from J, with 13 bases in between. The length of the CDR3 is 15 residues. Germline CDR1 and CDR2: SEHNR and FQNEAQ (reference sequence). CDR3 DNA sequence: TGTGCCAGCAGTTACCAAAGGGGGTCCTACAATGAGCAGTTCTTC. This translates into CASSYQRGSYNEQFF.

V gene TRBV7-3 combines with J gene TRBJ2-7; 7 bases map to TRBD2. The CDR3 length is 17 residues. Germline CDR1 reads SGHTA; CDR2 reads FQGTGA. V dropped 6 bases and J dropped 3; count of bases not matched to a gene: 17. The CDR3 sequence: CASSRGKGGSRGYEQYF. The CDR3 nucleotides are TGTGCCAGCAGTAGGGGAAAGGGCGGGAGTAGAGGCTACGAGCAGTACTTC.

DNA for the CDR3: TGTGCCAGCACAGGGCAGGGAGGCTACGAGCAGTACTTC. It codes for CASTGQGGYEQYF. V and J are TRBV6-6 and TRBJ2-7; perhaps TRBD2 as D (6 bases). Deletions cut 7 bases from V and 3 bases from J, with 13 bases between. The germline V gene has CDR1 MNHNY and CDR2 SVGAGI (reference sequence). This CDR3 region has 13 residues.

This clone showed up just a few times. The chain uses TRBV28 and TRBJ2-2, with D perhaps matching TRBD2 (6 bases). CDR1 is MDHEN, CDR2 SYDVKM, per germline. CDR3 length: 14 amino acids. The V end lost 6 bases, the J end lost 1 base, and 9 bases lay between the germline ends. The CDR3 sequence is CASRKGGNTGELFF. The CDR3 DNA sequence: TGTGCCAGCAGAAAGGGAGGGAACACCGGGGAGCTGTTTTTT.

CDR3 loop: CASRPFRGLRAVNTEAFF. CDR3 DNA: TGTGCCAGCAGACCCTTCAGGGGGCTGAGGGCGGTGAACACTGAAGCTTTCTTT. The V gene is TRBV28, the J gene TRBJ1-1, with 8 nucleotides matching TRBD1. The CDR3 is made up of 18 amino acids. Looked up from germline, CDR1 is MDHEN and CDR2 is SYDVKM. The V segment lost 6 bases and the J segment 0 bases; nucleotides outside the gene matches: 15.

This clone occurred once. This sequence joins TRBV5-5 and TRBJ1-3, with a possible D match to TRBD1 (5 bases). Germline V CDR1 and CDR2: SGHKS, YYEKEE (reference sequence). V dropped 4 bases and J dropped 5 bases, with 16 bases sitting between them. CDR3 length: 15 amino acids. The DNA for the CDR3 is TGTGCCAGCAGCCCGGCGGGGCGGGAGAGAAACACCATATATTTT. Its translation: CASSPAGRERNTIYF.

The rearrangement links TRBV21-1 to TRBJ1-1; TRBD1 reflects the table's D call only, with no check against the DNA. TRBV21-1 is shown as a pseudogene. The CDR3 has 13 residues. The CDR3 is CASGPQGWTEAFF. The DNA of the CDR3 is TGTGCCAGCGGCCCACAGGGATGGACTGAAGCTTTCTTT.

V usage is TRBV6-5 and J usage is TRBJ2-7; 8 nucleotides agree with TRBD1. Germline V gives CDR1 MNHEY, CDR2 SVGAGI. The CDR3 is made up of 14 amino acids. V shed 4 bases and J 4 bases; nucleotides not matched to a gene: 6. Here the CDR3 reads CASSSQGASYEQYF. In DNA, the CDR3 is TGTGCCAGCAGTTCTCAGGGGGCCTCTTACGAGCAGTACTTC.